This TCR beta chain emerged from a study of blood T cell repertoires in COVID-19. As for the study in general: The origin of the acute and convalescent COVID-19 samples was the United States, Italy and Spain. The analysed material was cDNA or gDNA that came from T cells, B-cell-depleted T cells, or PBMCs.

Authors' data handling: How many nucleated cells were present was estimated from reference gene primer amplification. Only in-frame clones appear in the TCRdb table, and some are missing; sequencing was by immunoSEQ multiplex PCR. The DNA was the basis for D and trimming; V, J and clone size are from that table. Here the sample spans hundreds of thousands of clones, about 85% being singletons. Trimming took 5 bases from V and 2 from J, leaving 19 bases between them. Germline V gene lookup returns CDR1 SGHKS and CDR2 YYEKEE (reference sequence). This CDR3 comprises 16 residues. Sequenced input: peripheral blood. The origin of this receptor is a man between 18 and 35 years old with active or convalescent COVID-19. V is TRBV5-5 and J is TRBJ2-5, with D possibly being TRBD1 (5 bases). DNA of the CDR3: TGTGCCAGCAGATTCCTGGGGCCCATGTCTCAAGAGACCCAGTACTTC. Protein product: CASRFLGPMSQETQYF.